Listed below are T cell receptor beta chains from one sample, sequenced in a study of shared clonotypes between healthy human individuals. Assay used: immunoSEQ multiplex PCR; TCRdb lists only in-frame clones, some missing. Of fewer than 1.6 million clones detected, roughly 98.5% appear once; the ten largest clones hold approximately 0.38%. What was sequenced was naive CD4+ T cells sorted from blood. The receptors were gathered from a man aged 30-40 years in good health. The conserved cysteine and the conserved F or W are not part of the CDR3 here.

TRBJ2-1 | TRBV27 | ASTPSERGVYNEQF
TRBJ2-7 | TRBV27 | ASSLSVRGLNYEQY
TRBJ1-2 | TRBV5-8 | ASRAGLNGYT
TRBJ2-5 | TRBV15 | ATSRDREERDQETQY
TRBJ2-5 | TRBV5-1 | ASSFGGSKETQY
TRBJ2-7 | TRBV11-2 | ASSLRGTGTGTYEQY
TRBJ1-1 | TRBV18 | ATADPPEGAF
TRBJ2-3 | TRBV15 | ATSRAPDTQY
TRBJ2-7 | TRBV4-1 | ASSQPRRGLVDEQY
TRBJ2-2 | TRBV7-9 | ASSLSWWELF
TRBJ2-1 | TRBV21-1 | ASSSSSGSYNEQF
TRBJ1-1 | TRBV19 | ASRPTGWTEAF
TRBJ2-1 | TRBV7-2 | ASSRDGPSGNEQF
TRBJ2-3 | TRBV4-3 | ASSPSARGQGVNTQY
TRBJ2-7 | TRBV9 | ASSVAPGPPSYEQY
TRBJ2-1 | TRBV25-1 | ASGKIGNEQF
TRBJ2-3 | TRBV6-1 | ASSDRQGYTDTQY
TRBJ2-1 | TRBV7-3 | ASSLYPRPSGKNNEQF
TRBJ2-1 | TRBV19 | ASNPGAVYNEQF
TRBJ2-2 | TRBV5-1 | ASSFGLAGPGELF
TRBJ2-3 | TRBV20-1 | SGKSDTQY
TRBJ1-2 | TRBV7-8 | ASSQLLGYGYT
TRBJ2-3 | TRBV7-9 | ASSLLRGGTDTQY
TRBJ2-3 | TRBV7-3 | ASTLDTSTDTQY
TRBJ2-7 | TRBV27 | ASSLQQSSIYEQY
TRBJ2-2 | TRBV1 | TSSPDVTTMCAGELF
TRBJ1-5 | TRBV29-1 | SVVGGGGQPQH
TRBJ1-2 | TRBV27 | ASSFLGAVDYGYT
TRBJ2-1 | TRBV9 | ASSVFPSGNEQF
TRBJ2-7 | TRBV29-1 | SVVETWTGEQY
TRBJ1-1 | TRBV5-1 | ASSLTTSPSTEAF
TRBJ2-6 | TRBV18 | ASSPPLPNRGLIGANVLT
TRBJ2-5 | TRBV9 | ASSRDRGAGETQY
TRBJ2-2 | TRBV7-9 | ASSPIRDGSNTGELF
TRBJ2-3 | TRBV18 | ASSRLAKFPRGADTQY
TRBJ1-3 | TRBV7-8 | ASSLAGGSGNTIY
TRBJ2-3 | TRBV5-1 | ASSFLQDTQY
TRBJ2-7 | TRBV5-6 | ASSLVGPGSYEQY
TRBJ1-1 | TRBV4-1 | ASSQEGTGLGTEAF
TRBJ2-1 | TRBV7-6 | ASSARTGLAAYNEQF
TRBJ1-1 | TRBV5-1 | ASSLRSGNGNAEAF
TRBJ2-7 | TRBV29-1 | SVGPKTGRFYEQY
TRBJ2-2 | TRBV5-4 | ASSLESETGELF
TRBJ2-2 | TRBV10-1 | ASSEGHTGELF
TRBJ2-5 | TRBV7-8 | ASSDRPRQETQY
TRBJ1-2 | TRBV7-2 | ASSLPGRVHGYT
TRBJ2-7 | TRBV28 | ASSTPSGRYEQY
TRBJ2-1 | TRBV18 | ASSPLHRTEQF
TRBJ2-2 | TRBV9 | ASSVLSGSYGSGELF
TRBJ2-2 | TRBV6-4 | ASSVGGGELF
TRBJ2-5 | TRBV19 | ASSIAPGQETQY
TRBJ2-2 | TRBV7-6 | ASSNYRADTGELF
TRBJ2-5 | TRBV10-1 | ASSDYLQGTQY
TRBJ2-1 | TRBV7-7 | ASSFRATYSYNEQF
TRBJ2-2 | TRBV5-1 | ASSRASRTNTGELF